The rows below give T cell receptor beta chains drawn from one sample of a study of cytomegalovirus exposure and HLA in healthy donors. Only in-frame clones appear in the TCRdb table, and some are missing; sequencing was by immunoSEQ multiplex PCR. The table gives 55,000 to 75,000 clones; the top ten clones make up roughly 4% of it. The sample was PBMCs. These TCRs come from a male donor in good health and CMV-seronegative. CDR3s include the opening cysteine and the closing phenylalanine or tryptophan. Each record gives: V gene, D gene, J gene, CDR3 DNA, CDR3 protein. A D gene is named only where the DNA matches it firmly.

>TRBV2|TRBD1|TRBJ2-5
TGTGCCAGCAGACCCGGGACAGCCCAAGAGACCCAGTACTTC
CASRPGTAQETQYF
>TRBV18|TRBD1|TRBJ1-1
TGTGCCAGCTCATGGGACAGGAGCAACACTGAAGCTTTCTTT
CASSWDRSNTEAFF
>TRBV7-2|-|TRBJ1-1
TGTGCCAGCAGCGCTACGGAGGCGGACACTGAAGCTTTCTTT
CASSATEADTEAFF
>TRBV2|TRBD2|TRBJ2-5
TGTGCCAGCAATGGACTAGCGGGGGGGTACCAAGAGACCCAGTACTTC
CASNGLAGGYQETQYF
>TRBV6-6|-|TRBJ1-2
TGTGCCAGCAGTCACCTACAGGCTAACTATGGCTACACCTTC
CASSHLQANYGYTF
>TRBV7-9|TRBD1|TRBJ1-5
TGTGCCAGCAGCCGATCAGGGACAGGGGGCGAGCAGCCCCAGCATTTT
CASSRSGTGGEQPQHF
>TRBV30|-|TRBJ2-5
TGTGCCTGGAACGGAGGCGGGGAGACCCAGTACTTC
CAWNGGGETQYF
>TRBV5-6|-|TRBJ2-3
TGTGCCAGCAGCTTGGCCTCAGATACGCAGTATTTT
CASSLASDTQYF
>TRBV6-5|-|TRBJ1-6
TGTGCCAGCAGTCTCGACAGGTTTTATTCACCCCTCCACTTT
CASSLDRFYSPLHF
>TRBV7-2|-|TRBJ2-3
TGTGCCAGCAGCTTGAGGGTGGCCCCAGATACGCAGTATTTT
CASSLRVAPDTQYF
>TRBV9|-|TRBJ2-2
TGTGCCAGCAGCGTAGATATAACCGGGGAGCTGTTTTTT
CASSVDITGELFF
>TRBV4-2|-|TRBJ2-5
TGTGCCAGCAGCCAATCCCTGGAAGCGATGGAGACCCAGTACTTC
CASSQSLEAMETQYF
>TRBV5-6|-|TRBJ1-2
TGTGCCAGCAGCTTGGCCGGGTGGGGAGACTATGGCTACACCTTC
CASSLAGWGDYGYTF
>TRBV5-5|-|TRBJ1-1
TGTGCCAGCAGCTTGGGTGGCGGGGGAACTGAAGCTTTCTTT
CASSLGGGGTEAFF
>TRBV5-8|-|TRBJ1-5
TGTGCCAGCAGCTTGGGCACGGGGGACCAGCCCCAGCATTTT
CASSLGTGDQPQHF
>TRBV5-4|-|TRBJ2-1
TGTGCCAGCAGCTCCCCCCCCCGAGCTGACAATGAGCAGTTCTTC
CASSSPPRADNEQFF
>TRBV7-9|TRBD1|TRBJ1-2
TGTGCCAGCAGCCCAGGGGGTTTTCCCCCTCGTGGCTACACCTTC
CASSPGGFPPRGYTF
>TRBV2|-|TRBJ1-2
TGTGCCAGCAGTAACGGACAGAACTATGGCTACACCTTC
CASSNGQNYGYTF
>TRBV30|TRBD2|TRBJ2-3
TGTGCCTCGCCGGGACTAGCATCAGATACGCAGTATTTT
CASPGLASDTQYF
>TRBV11-2|-|TRBJ2-1
TGTGCCAGCAGCTACGGGGGTGCTGAGCAGTTCTTC
CASSYGGAEQFF
>TRBV7-9|-|TRBJ2-1
TGTGCCAGCAGCTCAGGATCCCTAGCTCTTGAGCAGTTCTTC
CASSSGSLALEQFF
>TRBV4-1|TRBD2|TRBJ2-3
TGCGCCAGCACAAAGCGGGGGGTCAGCACAGATACGCAGTATTTT
CASTKRGVSTDTQYF
>TRBV19|TRBD2|TRBJ2-1
TGTGCCAGTAGTATAGCAGGACTAGCGGGAGGGAGGTCCGGATCCAATGAGCAGTTCTTC
CASSIAGLAGGRSGSNEQFF
>TRBV10-2|-|TRBJ2-7
TGCGCCAGCAGGAGCGACTACGAGCAGTACTTC
CASRSDYEQYF
>TRBV20-1|-|TRBJ1-1
TGCAGTGCTGGAGGCGCGGGACCTGCTTTCTTT
CSAGGAGPAFF
>TRBV7-9|TRBD1|TRBJ1-4
TGTGCCAGCAGCTCTTCGACAGGGAGAATGGCTAATGAAAAACTGTTTTTT
CASSSSTGRMANEKLFF
>TRBV4-2|-|TRBJ1-1
TGTGCCAGCAGCCGAATCCTAGATATGAACACTGAAGCTTTCTTT
CASSRILDMNTEAFF
>TRBV5-4|TRBD1|TRBJ2-5
TGTGCCAGCAGCTCAAGACAGGGGGCCTCAGAGACCCAGTACTTC
CASSSRQGASETQYF
>TRBV5-1|-|TRBJ2-6
TGCGCCAGCAGCTGGGCGGGCAGACGAGTACCTGGGGCCAACGTCCTGACTTTC
CASSWAGRRVPGANVLTF
>TRBV4-3|TRBD2|TRBJ2-7
TGCGCCAGCAGCCAAGACAGGACGACTAGCGGACTCTACGAGCAGTACTTC
CASSQDRTTSGLYEQYF
>TRBV4-3|-|TRBJ1-1
TGCGCCAGCAGCCCCCCGACAATCCCCCTCCGAGGGGCTTTCTTT
CASSPPTIPLRGAFF
>TRBV28|TRBD1|TRBJ2-7
TGTGCCAGCAGTTTATCTACAGGGGAGCGCGAGCAGTACTTC
CASSLSTGEREQYF
>TRBV18|-|TRBJ1-1
TGTGCCAGCTCCCTCGGACAAGGCACTGAAGCTTTCTTT
CASSLGQGTEAFF
>TRBV30|-|TRBJ1-5
TGTGCCTGGAGTGTAGGGGGGCCCCAGCATTTT
CAWSVGGPQHF
>TRBV2|-|TRBJ1-5
TGTGCCAGCAATGCGAATAGCAATCAGCCCCAGCATTTT
CASNANSNQPQHF
>TRBV7-9|TRBD2|TRBJ2-1
TGTGCCAGCAGCTTCGTTCCGGGACTAACCCTAAATGAGCAGTTCTTC
CASSFVPGLTLNEQFF
>TRBV5-1|TRBD2|TRBJ2-2
TGCGCCAGCAGCTTGGATCTAGCGGGAGGGGAGCTGTTTTTT
CASSLDLAGGELFF
>TRBV28|TRBD2|TRBJ2-1
TGTGCCAGCAGTTTATTGGGAACGGGGGGATTTGAGCAGTTCTTC
CASSLLGTGGFEQFF
>TRBV7-3|-|TRBJ1-1
TGTGCCAGCAGCTTTTGGGCAGGGTCTGAAGCTTTCTTT
CASSFWAGSEAFF
>TRBV28|-|TRBJ2-7
TGTGCCAGCAGTCGCCCCGGGATTGAGCAGTACTTC
CASSRPGIEQYF
>TRBV7-9|-|TRBJ2-5
TGTGCCAGCAGCTTCCAGGGAGGCCAAGAGACCCAGTACTTC
CASSFQGGQETQYF
>TRBV27|-|TRBJ1-2
TGTGCCAGCAGTTTATCGAGGAGGGCCCCCCATGGCTACACCTTC
CASSLSRRAPHGYTF
>TRBV28|-|TRBJ2-5
TGTGCCAGCAGAAGCCCGGGACAATCCCAAGAGAACCAGTACTTC
CASRSPGQSQENQYF
>TRBV19|-|TRBJ2-5
TGTGCCAGTAGTAAACAGGGACGGGAGACCCAGTACTTC
CASSKQGRETQYF
>TRBV7-2|TRBD2|TRBJ2-1
TGTGCCAGCAGCCGGACTAGCGGGCCCGACAATGAGCAGTTCTTC
CASSRTSGPDNEQFF
>TRBV6-1|TRBD1|TRBJ1-4
TGTGCCAGCAGTGGGACAGGCCGGCTAGAAAAACTGTTTTTT
CASSGTGRLEKLFF
>TRBV6-6|TRBD1|TRBJ2-4
TGTGCCAGCAGTGCGCGTGGGACAGAGACCGGCATTCAGTACTTC
CASSARGTETGIQYF
>TRBV7-9|-|TRBJ1-1
TGTGCCAGCAGCTTAGAAGGGGGTAACACTGAAGCTTTCTTT
CASSLEGGNTEAFF
>TRBV16|-|TRBJ1-4
TGTGCCAGCAGACCCCGGGGAGGGACTAATGAAAAACTGTTTTTT
CASRPRGGTNEKLFF
>TRBV4-3|-|TRBJ2-7
TGCGCCAGCAGCCAAGATCTTACAGGGAGAGGAGGCAACGAGCAGTACTTC
CASSQDLTGRGGNEQYF
>TRBV28|-|TRBJ2-3
TGTGCCAGCAGTCGACAGTCACGTCGCACAGATACGCAGTATTTT
CASSRQSRRTDTQYF
>TRBV7-2|-|TRBJ2-7
TGTGCCAGCAGCTTGCCTAGTCGGGCCTACGAGCAGTACTTC
CASSLPSRAYEQYF
>TRBV6-5|TRBD1|TRBJ2-7
TGTGCCAGCAGCCCGGGACAGGGGCGGCAGTACTTC
CASSPGQGRQYF